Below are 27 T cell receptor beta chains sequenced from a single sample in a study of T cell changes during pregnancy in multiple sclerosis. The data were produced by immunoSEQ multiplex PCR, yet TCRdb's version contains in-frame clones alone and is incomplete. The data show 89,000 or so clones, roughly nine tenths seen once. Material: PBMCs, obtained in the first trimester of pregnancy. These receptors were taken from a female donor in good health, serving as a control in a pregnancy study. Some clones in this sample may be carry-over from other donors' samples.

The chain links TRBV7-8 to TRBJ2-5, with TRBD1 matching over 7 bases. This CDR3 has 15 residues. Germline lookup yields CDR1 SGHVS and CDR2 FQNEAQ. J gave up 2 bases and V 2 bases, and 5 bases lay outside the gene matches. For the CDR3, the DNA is TGTGCCAGCAGCTTAAGGGACAGCTTACAAGAGACCCAGTACTTC. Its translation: CASSLRDSLQETQYF.

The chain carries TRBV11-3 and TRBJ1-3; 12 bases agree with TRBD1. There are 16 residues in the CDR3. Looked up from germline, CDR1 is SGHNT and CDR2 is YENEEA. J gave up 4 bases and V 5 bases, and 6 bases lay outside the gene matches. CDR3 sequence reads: CASSPRDRGLGNTIYF. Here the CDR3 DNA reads TGTGCCAGCAGCCCCCGGGACAGGGGGCTCGGAAACACCATATATTTT.

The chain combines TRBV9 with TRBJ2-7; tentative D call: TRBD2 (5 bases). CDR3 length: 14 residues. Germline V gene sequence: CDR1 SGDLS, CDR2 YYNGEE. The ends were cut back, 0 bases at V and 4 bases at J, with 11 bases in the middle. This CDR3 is CASSVAADLYEQYF. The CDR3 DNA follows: TGTGCCAGCAGCGTAGCAGCGGACCTATACGAGCAGTACTTC. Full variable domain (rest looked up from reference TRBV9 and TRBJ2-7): DSGVTQTPKHLITATGQRVTLRCSPRSGDLSVYWYQQSLDQGLQFLIQYYNGEERAKGNILERFSAQQFPDLHSELNLSSLELGDSALYFCASSVAADLYEQYFGPGTRLTVT.

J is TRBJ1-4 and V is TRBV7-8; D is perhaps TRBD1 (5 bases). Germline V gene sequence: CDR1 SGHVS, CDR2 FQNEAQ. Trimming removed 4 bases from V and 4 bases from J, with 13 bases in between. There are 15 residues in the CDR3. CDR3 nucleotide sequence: TGTGCCAGCAGCTCACCGGGGGACGTTAATGAAAAACTGTTTTTT. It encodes CASSSPGDVNEKLFF. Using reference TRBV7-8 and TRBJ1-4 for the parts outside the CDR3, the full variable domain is GAGVSQSPRYKVAKRGQDVALRCDPISGHVSLFWYQQALGQGPEFLTYFQNEAQLDKSGLPSDRFFAERPEGSVSTLKIQRTQQEDSAVYLCASSSPGDVNEKLFFGSGTQLSVL.

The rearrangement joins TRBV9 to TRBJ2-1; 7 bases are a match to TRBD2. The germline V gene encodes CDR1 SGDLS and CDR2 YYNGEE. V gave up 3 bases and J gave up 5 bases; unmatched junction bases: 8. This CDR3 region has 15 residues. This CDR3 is CASSAAGNGHNEQFF. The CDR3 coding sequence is TGTGCCAGCAGCGCAGCGGGAAACGGGCACAATGAGCAGTTCTTC.

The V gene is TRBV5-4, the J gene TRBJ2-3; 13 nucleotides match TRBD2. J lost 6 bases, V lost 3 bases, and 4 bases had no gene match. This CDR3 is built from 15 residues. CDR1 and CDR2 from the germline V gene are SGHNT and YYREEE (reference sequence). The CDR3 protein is CASSYQLAGGDTQYF. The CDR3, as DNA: TGTGCCAGCAGCTACCAACTAGCGGGGGGGGATACGCAGTATTTT.

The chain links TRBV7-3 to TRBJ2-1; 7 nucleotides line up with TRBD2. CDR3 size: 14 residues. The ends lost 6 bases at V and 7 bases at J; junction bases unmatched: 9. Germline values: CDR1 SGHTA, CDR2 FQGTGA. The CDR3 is CASSLGSGKNEQFF. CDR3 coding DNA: TGTGCCAGCAGTTTAGGGAGCGGGAAGAATGAGCAGTTCTTC.

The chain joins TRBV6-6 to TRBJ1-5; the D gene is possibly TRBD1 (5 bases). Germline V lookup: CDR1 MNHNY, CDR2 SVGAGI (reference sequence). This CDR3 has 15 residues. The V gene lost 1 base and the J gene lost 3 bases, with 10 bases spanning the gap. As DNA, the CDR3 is TGTGCCAGCAGTTACTTGGGGGGGGACAATCAGCCCCAGCATTTT. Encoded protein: CASSYLGGDNQPQHF.

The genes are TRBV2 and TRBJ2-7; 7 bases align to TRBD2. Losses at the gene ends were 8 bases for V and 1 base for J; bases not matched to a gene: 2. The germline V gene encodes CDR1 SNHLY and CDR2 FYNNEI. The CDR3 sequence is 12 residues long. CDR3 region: CASRGLSYEQYF. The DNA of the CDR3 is TGTGCCAGCCGGGGACTATCCTACGAGCAGTACTTC.

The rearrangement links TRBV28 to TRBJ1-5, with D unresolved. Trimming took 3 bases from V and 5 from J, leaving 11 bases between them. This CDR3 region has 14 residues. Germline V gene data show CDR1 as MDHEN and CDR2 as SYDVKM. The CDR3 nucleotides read TGTGCCAGCAGTTTTGGTCTCAGTCATCAGCCCCAGCATTTT. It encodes CASSFGLSHQPQHF.

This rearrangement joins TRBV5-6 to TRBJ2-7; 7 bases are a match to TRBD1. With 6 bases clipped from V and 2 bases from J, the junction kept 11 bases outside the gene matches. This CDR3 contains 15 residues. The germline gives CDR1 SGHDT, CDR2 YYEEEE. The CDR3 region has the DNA TGTGCCAGCAAACTCCAGGGGGAAAGAACCTACGAGCAGTACTTC. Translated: CASKLQGERTYEQYF.

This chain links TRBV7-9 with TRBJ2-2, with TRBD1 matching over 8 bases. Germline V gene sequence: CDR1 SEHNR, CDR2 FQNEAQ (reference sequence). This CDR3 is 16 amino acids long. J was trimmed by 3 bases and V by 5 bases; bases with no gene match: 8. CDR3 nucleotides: TGTGCCAGCAGCGACGACAGGGGCTGGGACACCGGGGAGCTGTTTTTT. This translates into CASSDDRGWDTGELFF.

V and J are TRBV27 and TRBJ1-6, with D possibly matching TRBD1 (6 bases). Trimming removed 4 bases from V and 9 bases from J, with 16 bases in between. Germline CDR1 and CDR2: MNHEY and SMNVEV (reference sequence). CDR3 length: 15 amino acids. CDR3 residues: CASSSAGVEGSPLHF. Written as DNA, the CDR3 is TGTGCCAGCAGTTCTGCAGGGGTAGAAGGTTCACCCCTCCACTTT.

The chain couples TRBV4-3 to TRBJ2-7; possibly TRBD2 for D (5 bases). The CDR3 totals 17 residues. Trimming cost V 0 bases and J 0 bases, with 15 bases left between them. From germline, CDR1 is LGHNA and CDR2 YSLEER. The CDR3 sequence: CASSQDLISSASYEQYF. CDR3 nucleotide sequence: TGCGCCAGCAGCCAAGATCTCATCAGTAGCGCCTCCTACGAGCAGTACTTC.

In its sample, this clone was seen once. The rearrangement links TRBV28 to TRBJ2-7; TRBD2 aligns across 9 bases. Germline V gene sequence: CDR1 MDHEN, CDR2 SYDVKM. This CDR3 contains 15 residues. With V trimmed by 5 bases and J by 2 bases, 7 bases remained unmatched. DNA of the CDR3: TGTGCCAGCAGTCCCCCGGTAGCGGGGGCCTACGAGCAGTACTTC. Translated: CASSPPVAGAYEQYF.

DNA for the CDR3: TGCGCCAGCAGCCAGGGGGACAGGGGGCGAGGCTACACCTTC. Translated, it gives CASSQGDRGRGYTF. The rearrangement uses TRBV4-1 and TRBJ1-2, with 12 nucleotides matching TRBD1. CDR1 is MGHRA and CDR2 is YSYEKL in the germline V gene. Trimming took 3 bases from V and 8 from J; bases not matched to a gene: 4. The CDR3 consists of 14 residues.

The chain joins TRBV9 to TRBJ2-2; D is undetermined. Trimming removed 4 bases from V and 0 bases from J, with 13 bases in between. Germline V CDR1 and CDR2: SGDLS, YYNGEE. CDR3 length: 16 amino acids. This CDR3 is CASSPSTLPNTGELFF. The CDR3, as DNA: TGTGCCAGCAGCCCGTCGACACTCCCGAACACCGGGGAGCTGTTTTTT.

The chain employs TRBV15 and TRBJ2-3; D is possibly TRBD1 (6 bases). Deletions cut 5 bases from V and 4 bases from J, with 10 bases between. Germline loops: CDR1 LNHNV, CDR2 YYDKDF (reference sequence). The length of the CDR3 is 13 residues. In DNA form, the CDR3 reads TGTGCCACCAGCGTGCAGGGGCCAGATACGCAGTATTTT. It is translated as CATSVQGPDTQYF.

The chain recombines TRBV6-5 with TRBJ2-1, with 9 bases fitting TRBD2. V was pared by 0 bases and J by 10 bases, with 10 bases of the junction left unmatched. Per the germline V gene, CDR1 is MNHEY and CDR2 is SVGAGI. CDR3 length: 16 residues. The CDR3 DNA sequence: TGTGCCAGCAGTTACTCGATCATAGCGGGAGTTGGGGAGCAGTTCTTC. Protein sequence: CASSYSIIAGVGEQFF.

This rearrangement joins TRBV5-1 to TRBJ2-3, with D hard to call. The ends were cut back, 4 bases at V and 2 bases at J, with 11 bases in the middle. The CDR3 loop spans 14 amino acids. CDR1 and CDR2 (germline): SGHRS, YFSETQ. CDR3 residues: CASSQTASTDTQYF. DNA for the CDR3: TGCGCCAGCAGCCAAACAGCTTCCACAGATACGCAGTATTTT.

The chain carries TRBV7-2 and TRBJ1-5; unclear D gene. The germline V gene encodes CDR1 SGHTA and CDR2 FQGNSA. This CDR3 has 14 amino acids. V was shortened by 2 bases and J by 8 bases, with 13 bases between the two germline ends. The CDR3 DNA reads TGTGCCAGCAGCTTACTGAGGGTAGGAGAGCCCCAGCATTTT. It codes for CASSLLRVGEPQHF. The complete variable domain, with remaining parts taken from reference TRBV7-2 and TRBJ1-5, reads GAGVSQSPSNKVTEKGKDVELRCDPISGHTALYWYRQSLGQGLEFLIYFQGNSAPDKSGLPSDRFSAERTGGSVSTLTIQRTQQEDSAVYLCASSLLRVGEPQHFGDGTRLSIL.

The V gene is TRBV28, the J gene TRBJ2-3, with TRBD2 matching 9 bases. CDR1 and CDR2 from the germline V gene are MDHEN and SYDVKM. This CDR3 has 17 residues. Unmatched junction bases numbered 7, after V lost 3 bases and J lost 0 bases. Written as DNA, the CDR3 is TGTGCCAGCAGTTTTGGCGGGGGGGCAATAAGCACAGATACGCAGTATTTT. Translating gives CASSFGGGAISTDTQYF.

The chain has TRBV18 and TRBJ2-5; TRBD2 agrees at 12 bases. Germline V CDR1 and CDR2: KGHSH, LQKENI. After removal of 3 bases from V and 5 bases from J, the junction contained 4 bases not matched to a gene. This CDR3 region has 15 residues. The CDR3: CASSPTSGGLETQYF. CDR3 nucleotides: TGTGCCAGCTCACCTACTAGCGGGGGGCTGGAGACCCAGTACTTC.

CDR3: CASSEFTNPEKLFF. CDR3 DNA: TGCGCCAGCAGTGAGTTTACAAACCCAGAAAAACTGTTTTTT. The rearrangement uses TRBV10-2 and TRBJ1-4, with D unresolved. The CDR3 covers 14 residues. V dropped 1 base and J dropped 8 bases, with 11 bases sitting between them. Germline V gene sequence: CDR1 WSHSY, CDR2 SAAADI.

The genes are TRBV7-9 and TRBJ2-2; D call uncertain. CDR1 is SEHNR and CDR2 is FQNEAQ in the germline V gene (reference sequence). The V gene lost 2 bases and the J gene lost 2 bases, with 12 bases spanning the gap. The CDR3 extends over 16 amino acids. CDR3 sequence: CASSLSLADNTGELFF. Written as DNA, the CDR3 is TGTGCCAGCAGCTTATCCCTGGCGGATAACACCGGGGAGCTGTTTTTT. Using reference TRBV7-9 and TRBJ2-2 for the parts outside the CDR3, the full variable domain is DTGVSQNPRHKITKRGQNVTFRCDPISEHNRLYWYRQTLGQGPEFLTYFQNEAQLEKSRLLSDRFSAERPKGSFSTLEIQRTEQGDSAMYLCASSLSLADNTGELFFGEGSRLTVL.

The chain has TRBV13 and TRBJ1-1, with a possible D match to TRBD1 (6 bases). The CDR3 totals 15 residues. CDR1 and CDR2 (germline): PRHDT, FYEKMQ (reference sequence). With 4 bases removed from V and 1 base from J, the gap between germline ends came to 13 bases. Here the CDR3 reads CASSSPGHKNTEAFF. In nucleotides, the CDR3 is TGTGCCAGCAGCTCTCCGGGACACAAGAACACTGAAGCTTTCTTT.

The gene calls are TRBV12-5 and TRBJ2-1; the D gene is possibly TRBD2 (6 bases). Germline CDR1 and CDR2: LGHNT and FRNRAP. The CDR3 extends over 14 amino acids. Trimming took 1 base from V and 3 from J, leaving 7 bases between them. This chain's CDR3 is CASGLGRGYNEQFF. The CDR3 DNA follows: TGTGCTAGTGGTTTGGGGCGGGGCTACAATGAGCAGTTCTTC.